Detailed here is one T cell receptor (beta chain). Its antigen is undetermined. PCR employed 60 Vbeta and 13 Jbeta primers. The assay was immunoSEQ multiplex PCR, and TCRdb's table has in-frame clones only and misses some. The sample holds about 140,000 clones, under 70% seen once. The sample originates from a study of cytomegalovirus exposure and HLA in healthy donors. The study, taken as a whole, reports: Later analysis found that TCR beta chains associated with HLA were more clonally expanded than other, equally common chains. Some highly shared sequence variants likely arose as a pipeline artifact. By HLA locus, TCR association rates varied in a later analysis, with DRB1 showing the most and HLA-C the fewest. In a later analysis, several top co-occurrence clusters appeared linked to parvovirus B19, influenza, CMV and Epstein-Barr virus.

Unmatched junction bases numbered 8, after V lost 0 bases and J lost 7 bases. The CDR3 totals 16 residues. The germline V gene has CDR1 MNHEY and CDR2 SVGAGI. The clonotype was recovered from a woman between 55 and 75 years old in good health and CMV-seronegative. The sample taken for sequencing was PBMCs. The V gene is TRBV6-5, the J gene TRBJ1-2, with 10 bases fitting TRBD1. The CDR3 DNA reads as TGTGCCAGCAGTTACTCGCGACAGGGGGCGCGGGCTGGCTACACCTTC. Amino acids: CASSYSRQGARAGYTF.